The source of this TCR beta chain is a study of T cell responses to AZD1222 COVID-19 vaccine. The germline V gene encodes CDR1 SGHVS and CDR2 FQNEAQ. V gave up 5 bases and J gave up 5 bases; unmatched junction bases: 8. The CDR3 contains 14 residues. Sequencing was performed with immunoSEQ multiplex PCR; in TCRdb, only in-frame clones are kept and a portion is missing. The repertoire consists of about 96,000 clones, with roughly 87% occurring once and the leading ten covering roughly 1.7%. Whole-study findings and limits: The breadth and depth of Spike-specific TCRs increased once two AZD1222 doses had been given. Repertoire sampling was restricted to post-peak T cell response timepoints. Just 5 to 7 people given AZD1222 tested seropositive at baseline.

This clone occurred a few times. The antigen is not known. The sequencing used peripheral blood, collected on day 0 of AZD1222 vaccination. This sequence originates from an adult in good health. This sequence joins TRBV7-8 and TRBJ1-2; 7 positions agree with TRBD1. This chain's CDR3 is CASSATGVTYGYTF. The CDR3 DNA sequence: TGTGCCAGCAGCGCCACAGGGGTTACATATGGCTACACCTTC.